The 31 T cell receptor beta chains below come from one sample, sequenced in a study of blood T cell repertoires in COVID-19. TCRdb's table, derived via immunoSEQ multiplex PCR, lists solely in-frame clones and lacks some. This table holds about 150,000 clones, roughly 85% found once. The sequenced sample was PBMCs or T cells enriched from blood (not recorded which). The receptors come from a woman aged 70-85 years in a cohort exposed to, infected with or recovered from COVID-19 (not recorded which).

V usage is TRBV7-6 and J usage is TRBJ2-5; 7 positions agree with TRBD1. This CDR3 has 14 amino acids. V lost 6 bases to trimming and J lost 5 bases; unmatched junction nucleotides: 9. Germline V gene lookup returns CDR1 SGHVS and CDR2 FNYEAQ. CDR3 nucleotides: TGTGCCAGCAGAAGACAGGGCTTAGGGGAGACCCAGTACTTC. As protein: CASRRQGLGETQYF.

The V and J genes are TRBV7-9 and TRBJ1-2, with 8 nucleotides matching TRBD1. In germline, CDR1 is SEHNR, CDR2 FQNEAQ (reference sequence). This CDR3 is 13 amino acids long. With 5 bases clipped from V and 4 bases from J, the junction kept 3 bases outside the gene matches. The chain's CDR3 is CASSRGQGYGYTF. In DNA form, the CDR3 reads TGTGCCAGCAGCCGAGGACAGGGCTATGGCTACACCTTC.

For the CDR3, the DNA is TGTGCCAGCAGCTTCGGACAGGGGTATCAGCCCCAGCATTTT. This encodes CASSFGQGYQPQHF. The chain is built from TRBV5-6 and TRBJ1-5; TRBD1 agrees at 9 bases. V trimming: 2 bases; J trimming: 5 bases; junction bases outside the gene matches: 2. The CDR3 sequence is 14 residues long. The germline CDR1 and CDR2 sequences are SGHDT and YYEEEE.

This chain joins TRBV19 and TRBJ1-6, with D perhaps matching TRBD1 (5 bases). Germline loops: CDR1 LNHDA, CDR2 SQIVND (reference sequence). There are 16 residues in the CDR3. Trimming took off 8 bases at V and 5 bases at J, with 19 bases between the two ends. This CDR3 reads CASSYGAFTNNSPLHF. Here the CDR3 DNA reads TGTGCCAGTTCGTATGGGGCCTTCACCAATAATTCACCCCTCCACTTT.

V is TRBV28 and J is TRBJ1-5, with 10 bases fitting TRBD1. Germline V gives CDR1 MDHEN, CDR2 SYDVKM. This CDR3 comprises 12 residues. Here the CDR3 DNA reads TGTGCGGCCGGGACAGGGGATCAGCCCCAGCATTTT. This encodes CAAGTGDQPQHF.

V and J are TRBV30 and TRBJ1-5, with 7 nucleotides matching TRBD1. CDR1 and CDR2 from the germline V gene are GTSNPN and SVGIG (reference sequence). There are 14 residues in the CDR3. With V trimmed by 1 base and J by 2 bases, 2 bases remained unmatched. CDR3 loop: CAWSGRGGNQPQHF. The CDR3 coding sequence is TGTGCCTGGAGTGGCAGGGGGGGCAATCAGCCCCAGCATTTT.

The chain combines TRBV4-1 with TRBJ2-3; D may be TRBD1 (5 bases). With 4 bases removed from V and 2 bases from J, the gap between germline ends came to 10 bases. The germline V gene has CDR1 MGHRA and CDR2 YSYEKL. CDR3 length equals 14 residues. This CDR3 reads CASSPRQTTDTQYF. The CDR3 DNA is TGCGCCAGCAGCCCCCGACAGACCACAGATACGCAGTATTTT.

The chain carries TRBV24-1 and TRBJ2-1; 8 bases are a match to TRBD1. The CDR3 has 15 amino acids. In germline, CDR1 is KGHDR, CDR2 SFDVKD. V trimming: 2 bases; J trimming: 5 bases; junction bases outside the gene matches: 4. In DNA form, the CDR3 reads TGTGCCACCAGTGATTCGAGGACAGGGAACAATGAGCAGTTCTTC. The encoded protein is CATSDSRTGNNEQFF.

The rearrangement uses TRBV27 and TRBJ2-1; TRBD2 aligns across 8 bases. Germline-derived CDR1 and CDR2 are MNHEY and SMNVEV (reference sequence). The CDR3 runs 16 residues. J was trimmed by 7 bases and V by 6 bases; bases with no gene match: 14. CDR3 in amino acids: CASSLAGAGVGNEQFF. The CDR3 DNA is TGTGCCAGCAGCCTCGCGGGAGCGGGAGTAGGTAATGAGCAGTTCTTC.

The rearrangement uses TRBV27 and TRBJ2-1, with 9 bases lining up with TRBD2. CDR3 length: 18 residues. The germline CDR1 and CDR2 sequences are MNHEY and SMNVEV (reference sequence). J lost 8 bases, V lost 2 bases, and 16 bases had no gene match. CDR3: CASSLREGKAGGVDEQFF. CDR3 coding DNA: TGTGCCAGCAGTTTAAGGGAGGGGAAGGCGGGAGGGGTCGATGAGCAGTTCTTC.

This sequence joins TRBV24-1 and TRBJ2-2; no firm D call. Trimming pared 8 bases from V and 3 bases from J, leaving 9 bases between. Germline V gene sequence: CDR1 KGHDR, CDR2 SFDVKD. The CDR3 length is 13 residues. CDR3 region: CATINSDTGELFF. CDR3 DNA: TGTGCCACCATAAATTCTGACACCGGGGAGCTGTTTTTT.

V is TRBV30 and J is TRBJ2-3, with D possibly TRBD2 on 6 matching bases. The germline V gene encodes CDR1 GTSNPN and CDR2 SVGIG (reference sequence). V was cut by 4 bases and J by 2 bases, with 19 bases left in between. The CDR3 consists of 16 residues. The CDR3 reads CAWTPVWRGPTDTQYF. CDR3 coding DNA: TGTGCCTGGACCCCTGTTTGGCGGGGCCCCACAGATACGCAGTATTTT.

This chain joins TRBV6-1 and TRBJ2-7, with D hard to call. The CDR3 is 13 amino acids. Trimming left V 3 bases short and J 0 bases short, with 6 bases between. The germline V gene has CDR1 MNHNS and CDR2 SASEGT. CDR3 nucleotides: TGTGCCAGCAGTGACAGGTTCTCCTACGAGCAGTACTTC. Amino acid sequence: CASSDRFSYEQYF.

This chain connects TRBV30 to TRBJ1-1, with 7 positions matching TRBD1. The CDR3 loop spans 15 amino acids. With V trimmed by 4 bases and J by 4 bases, 12 bases remained unmatched. Germline V lookup: CDR1 GTSNPN, CDR2 SVGIG (reference sequence). In DNA form, the CDR3 reads TGTGCCTGGAAGGGGGGAGGCAAGGGGGCCACTGAAGCTTTCTTT. This gives the protein CAWKGGGKGATEAFF.

This clone was observed many times. The chain combines TRBV2 with TRBJ1-3; TRBD1 is a possible D gene (6 bases). Trimming took off 6 bases at V and 1 base at J, with 13 bases between the two ends. Looked up from germline, CDR1 is SNHLY and CDR2 is FYNNEI. This CDR3 contains 15 residues. The CDR3 bases are TGTGCCAGCAGGCTGACAGGAGAATCTGGAAACACCATATATTTT. As protein: CASRLTGESGNTIYF. The complete variable domain, with remaining parts taken from reference TRBV2 and TRBJ1-3, reads EPEVTQTPSHQVTQMGQEVILRCVPISNHLYFYWYRQILGQKVEFLVSFYNNEISEKSEIFDDQFSVERPDGSNFTLKIRSTKLEDSAMYFCASRLTGESGNTIYFGEGSWLTVV.

The chain is built from TRBV5-5 and TRBJ1-4; a weak D match, TRBD1 (5 bases). V was shortened by 2 bases and J by 6 bases, with 8 bases between the two germline ends. Germline V gene data show CDR1 as SGHKS and CDR2 as YYEKEE (reference sequence). The CDR3 consists of 13 residues. The CDR3 spells CASSFAGHEKLFF. The CDR3 region has the DNA TGTGCCAGCAGCTTCGCAGGGCATGAAAAACTGTTTTTT.

The CDR3 region is CASRQGGTSGYNEQFF. The CDR3 DNA reads TGTGCCAGCAGACAAGGCGGGACTAGCGGTTACAATGAGCAGTTCTTC. The rearrangement uses TRBV11-3 and TRBJ2-1; 11 bases align to TRBD2. V dropped 6 bases and J dropped 4; count of bases not matched to a gene: 8. Germline loops: CDR1 SGHNT, CDR2 YENEEA. The length of the CDR3 is 16 residues.

This clone has more than one count but fewer than ten. The rearrangement uses TRBV16 and TRBJ1-2; no clear D gene. This CDR3 has 13 residues. V dropped 1 base and J dropped 6 bases, with 9 bases sitting between them. The germline V gene encodes CDR1 KGHSY and CDR2 FQNENV. In DNA form, the CDR3 reads TGTGCCAGCAGCCAATTTCGGCAGGATGGCTACACCTTC. Translating it yields CASSQFRQDGYTF.

The J gene is TRBJ2-3, the V gene TRBV6-1; D ambiguous. This CDR3 has 15 amino acids. Trimming left V 3 bases short and J 2 bases short, with 12 bases between. Germline lookup yields CDR1 MNHNS and CDR2 SASEGT. CDR3 DNA: TGTGCCAGCAGTGATCCCAGAACCCTCACAGATACGCAGTATTTT. This sequence encodes CASSDPRTLTDTQYF.

This clone has only a few counts. Other DNA sequences within the sample encode an identical CDR3. The chain couples TRBV7-9 to TRBJ1-5, with a weak D call TRBD1 (5 bases). V lost 1 base to trimming and J lost 6 bases, with 10 bases between them. The germline V gene has CDR1 SEHNR and CDR2 FQNEAQ (reference sequence). The CDR3 has 14 amino acids. The CDR3 is CASSLGQGGQPQHF. The CDR3 DNA reads TGTGCCAGCAGCTTAGGGCAGGGCGGTCAGCCCCAGCATTTT.

The chain joins TRBV19 to TRBJ2-2; D may be TRBD2 (5 bases). Trimming left V 4 bases short and J 1 base short, with 7 bases between. This CDR3 has 14 residues. Germline V gene lookup returns CDR1 LNHDA and CDR2 SQIVND (reference sequence). The chain's CDR3 is CASSTDWNTGELFF. CDR3 DNA: TGTGCCAGTAGTACGGACTGGAACACCGGGGAGCTGTTTTTT.

V gene TRBV25-1 combines with J gene TRBJ2-3; possibly TRBD2 for D (6 bases). The germline V gene has CDR1 MGHDK and CDR2 SYGVNS. The length of the CDR3 is 15 residues. Trimming left V 3 bases short and J 7 bases short, with 17 bases between. The CDR3 loop reads CASSDSPGRINTQYF. The CDR3 DNA reads as TGTGCCAGCAGTGACTCTCCGGGGAGGATAAATACGCAGTATTTT. Variable domain in full (rest from reference TRBV25-1 and TRBJ2-3): EADIYQTPRYLVIGTGKKITLECSQTMGHDKMYWYQQDPGMELHLIHYSYGVNSTEKGDLSSESTVSRIRTEHFPLTLESARPSHTSQYLCASSDSPGRINTQYFGPGTRLTVL.

This clone was found a few times. The chain carries TRBV12-3 or TRBV12-4 and TRBJ2-7; D unclear. V lost 5 bases and J 6 bases, leaving 14 bases between the germline ends. The CDR3 has 13 amino acids. The chain's CDR3 is CASSLFGDGEQYF. The CDR3 nucleotides read TGTGCCAGCAGTCTCTTTGGAGATGGCGAGCAGTACTTC.

CDR3 loop: CASSQVEGARAFF. CDR3 in DNA: TGTGCCAGCAGCCAAGTGGAGGGGGCGAGGGCTTTCTTT. This chain uses TRBV4-2 with TRBJ1-1, with 7 bases aligning to TRBD1. The germline V gene encodes CDR1 LGHNA and CDR2 YNFKEQ. The CDR3 covers 13 residues. Trimming at V came to 1 base and at J to 11 bases, leaving 7 bases not matched to a gene.

The J gene is TRBJ1-5, the V gene TRBV10-3, with a possible D match to TRBD1 (6 bases). The CDR3 runs to 16 residues. Deletions cut 3 bases from V and 0 bases from J, with 12 bases between. CDR1 is ENHRY, CDR2 SYGVKD, per germline. CDR3 sequence reads: CAISDGEGDSNQPQHF. In nucleotides, the CDR3 is TGTGCCATCAGTGACGGTGAGGGGGATAGCAATCAGCCCCAGCATTTT.

V usage is TRBV7-9 and J usage is TRBJ2-1, with D maybe TRBD2 (5 bases). Germline CDR1 is SEHNR and CDR2 is FQNEAQ (reference sequence). The V end was cut by 1 base, the J end by 8 bases, with 12 bases between. The CDR3 spans 14 residues. The CDR3 protein is CASSLVPGKDEQFF. The CDR3 coding sequence is TGTGCCAGCAGCTTAGTCCCCGGGAAGGATGAGCAGTTCTTC.

The chain has TRBV18 and TRBJ2-1; D might be TRBD1 (5 bases). Germline V gene sequence: CDR1 KGHSH, CDR2 LQKENI. This CDR3 is built from 14 residues. V lost 3 bases to trimming and J lost 9 bases, with 15 bases between them. This CDR3 reads CASSPKGVAGEQFF. As DNA, the CDR3 is TGTGCCAGCTCACCGAAAGGGGTTGCCGGTGAGCAGTTCTTC. Based on the CDR3 plus reference TRBV18 and TRBJ2-1, the full variable domain is NAGVMQNPRHLVRRRGQEARLRCSPMKGHSHVYWYRQLPEEGLKFMVYLQKENIIDESGMPKERFSAEFPKEGPSILRIQQVVRGDSAAYFCASSPKGVAGEQFFGPGTRLTVL.

This sequence joins TRBV15 and TRBJ1-2; D call uncertain. V was trimmed by 1 base and J by 0 bases, leaving 12 bases between them. From germline, CDR1 is LNHNV and CDR2 YYDKDF (reference sequence). This CDR3 region has 16 residues. The DNA of the CDR3 is TGTGCCACCAGCAGAGTAACAGTATCGACTAACTATGGCTACACCTTC. Translation: CATSRVTVSTNYGYTF.

This clone was picked up one time. The CDR3 sequence: CVGGSLRTEAFF. The CDR3 bases are TGTGTCGGAGGGTCCCTCCGGACTGAAGCTTTCTTT. The rearrangement uses TRBV2 and TRBJ1-1; D is unresolved. This CDR3 region has 12 residues. The germline CDR1 and CDR2 sequences are SNHLY and FYNNEI.

The rearrangement uses TRBV10-1 and TRBJ2-1; D is perhaps TRBD2 (5 bases). Looked up from germline, CDR1 is WNHNN and CDR2 is SYGVQD (reference sequence). With 3 bases removed from V and 2 bases from J, the gap between germline ends came to 17 bases. This CDR3 is 17 amino acids long. The CDR3 DNA follows: TGCGCCAGCAGTGAAGCCCCTAGCCCTATAGCCTACAATGAGCAGTTCTTC. Its protein product is CASSEAPSPIAYNEQFF.

The J gene is TRBJ2-1, the V gene TRBV12-3 or TRBV12-4; TRBD1 matches at 7 bases. The CDR3 is 13 amino acids. After removal of 5 bases from V and 10 bases from J, the junction contained 8 bases not matched to a gene. The DNA of the CDR3 is TGTGCCAGCAGTAGAACAGGGGTTGGAGAGCAGTTCTTC. Protein: CASSRTGVGEQFF.